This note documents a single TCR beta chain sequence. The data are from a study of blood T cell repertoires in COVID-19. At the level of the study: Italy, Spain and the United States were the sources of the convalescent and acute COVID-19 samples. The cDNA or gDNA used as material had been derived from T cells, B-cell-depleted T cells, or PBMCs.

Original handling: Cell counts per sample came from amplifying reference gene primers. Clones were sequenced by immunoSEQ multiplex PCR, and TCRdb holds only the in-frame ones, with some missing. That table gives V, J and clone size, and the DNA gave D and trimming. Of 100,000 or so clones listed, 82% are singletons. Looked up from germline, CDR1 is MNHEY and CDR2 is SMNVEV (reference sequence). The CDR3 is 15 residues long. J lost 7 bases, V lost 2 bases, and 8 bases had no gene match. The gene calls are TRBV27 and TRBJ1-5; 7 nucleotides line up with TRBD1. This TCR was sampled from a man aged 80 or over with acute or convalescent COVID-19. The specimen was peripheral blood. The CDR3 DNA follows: TGTGCCAGCAGTTTAAGACAGGGAGGCGACCAGCCCCAGCATTTT. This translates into CASSLRQGGDQPQHF.